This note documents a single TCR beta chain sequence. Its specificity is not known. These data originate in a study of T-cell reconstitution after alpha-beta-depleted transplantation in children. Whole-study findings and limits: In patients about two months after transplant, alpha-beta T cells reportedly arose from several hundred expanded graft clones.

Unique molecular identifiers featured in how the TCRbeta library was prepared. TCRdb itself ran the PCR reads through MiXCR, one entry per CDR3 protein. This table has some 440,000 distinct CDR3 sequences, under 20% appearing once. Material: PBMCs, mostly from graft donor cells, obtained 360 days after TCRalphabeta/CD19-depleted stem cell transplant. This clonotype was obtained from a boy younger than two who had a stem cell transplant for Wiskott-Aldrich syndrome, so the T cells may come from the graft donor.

CDR3 sequence reads: CSARDSLTYEQYF. For the CDR3, the DNA is TGCAGTGCTCGGGACAGCTTAACCTACGAGCAGTACTTC. The rearrangement joins TRBV20-1 to TRBJ2-7; 7 bases line up with TRBD1. Losses at the gene ends were 5 bases for V and 2 bases for J; bases not matched to a gene: 6. CDR1 and CDR2 (germline): DFQATT, SNEGSKA (reference sequence). CDR3 length equals 13 residues.